The count of the clone carrying this T cell receptor (beta chain) is one. These data are taken from a study of blood T cell repertoires in COVID-19. Overall study: Spain, Italy and the United States supplied samples that represented acute and convalescent COVID-19. In each case, the material was cDNA or gDNA derived from T cells, B-cell-depleted T cells, or PBMCs.

In the authors' methods: Estimated nucleated cell counts came from reference gene primer amplification. TCRdb's table, derived via immunoSEQ multiplex PCR, lists solely in-frame clones and lacks some. That table is the source of V, J and clone size, and D and trimming were worked out from the DNA. The top ten hold more than 9.5% of the sample, which has some 150,000 clones, about 87% seen once. The trim removed 3 bases at V and 2 bases at J, leaving 5 bases unmatched. In germline, CDR1 is SEHNR, CDR2 FQNEAQ (reference sequence). The CDR3 spans 15 residues. The specimen sequenced was peripheral blood. The J gene is TRBJ2-5, the V gene TRBV7-9, with TRBD2 matching 8 bases. The receptor was isolated from a woman of 80 years or more with acute or convalescent COVID-19. This CDR3 reads CASSFGGGQQETQYF. As DNA, the CDR3 is TGTGCCAGCAGCTTTGGCGGGGGGCAACAAGAGACCCAGTACTTC.